The TCR beta chain described here comes from a study of long-term antiretroviral therapy in people with HIV. Inclusion required at least two post-ART and at least one pre-ART PBMC samples. Germline assignment: CDR1 SGHTS and CDR2 YDEGEE. Trimming stripped 3 bases from V and 0 bases from J, with 13 bases between. CDR3 size: 16 residues. The authors ran the immunoSEQ assay, v3.0, at survey level. Sequencing used immunoSEQ multiplex PCR; TCRdb keeps in-frame clones, though not all of them. The data show 15,000 to 20,000 clones, roughly 71% seen once. This clone was detected only a few times. Source: unsorted PBMCs, taken around 2.5 years before starting antiretroviral therapy. The chain is built from TRBV5-8 and TRBJ1-3; TRBD1 might be the D (6 bases). This sequence was found in a woman aged 45-65 years with HIV. The CDR3 sequence: CASSYRGGSSGNTIYF. CDR3 DNA: TGTGCCAGCAGCTATCGAGGGGGAAGCTCTGGAAACACCATATATTTT.